The T cell receptor (beta chain) described here comes from a study of chemoradiotherapy in HPV16-positive cancers. Background on the study: Candidate HPV-specific T-cell clones and common TCR motifs came from functional assays in a couple of HPV16-positive patients. Regarding the study as a whole: For HPV16-positive patients, expanding HPV-responsive T cells associated with longer recurrence-free survival. Candidate HPV-specific clones and E7-related TCR motifs grew in tumor during treatment.

Details on this clone: Its antigen is currently unknown.

Samples were taken several times over chemoradiotherapy. Clones were read by immunoSEQ multiplex PCR, and TCRdb kept only the in-frame ones, dropping some. The repertoire holds approximately 15,000 clones, with around 74% as singletons. The receptor was derived from a human donor with HPV-associated anogenital cancer. The specimen was collected from a patient who underwent chemoradiotherapy.

The CDR3 nucleotides are TGTGCCAGCAGCTCCTCCCAGGGAAACTATGGCTACACCTTC. Translation gives CASSSSQGNYGYTF. The chain combines TRBV7-2 with TRBJ1-2; D is perhaps TRBD1 (5 bases). With 4 bases removed from V and 2 bases from J, the gap between germline ends came to 11 bases. Per germline, CDR1 SGHTA and CDR2 FQGNSA. The CDR3 loop spans 14 amino acids. Looking up the rest from reference TRBV7-2 and TRBJ1-2 gives the full variable domain: GAGVSQSPSNKVTEKGKDVELRCDPISGHTALYWYRQSLGQGLEFLIYFQGNSAPDKSGLPSDRFSAERTGGSVSTLTIQRTQQEDSAVYLCASSSSQGNYGYTFGSGTRLTVV.